This T cell receptor (beta chain) derives from a study of shared clonotypes between healthy human individuals (TCRdb year 2020). Describing the broader study: Three men and a couple of women, aged 18 to 49 years, made up the cohort. The study deeply sequenced blood TCR repertoires of about 5 healthy adults to estimate repertoire size and the extent of clonotype sharing between individuals. For each donor, CD4 naive and CD4 memory were each run on three plates, CD8 naive on two plates, and CD8 memory on one plate. To increase sequencing depth and limit assay-specific biases, different laboratories used diverse techniques to prepare libraries and sequence TCR repertoires. Each donor's leukapheresis produced roughly between roughly 0.94 and 9.5 billion PBMCs. Findings and caveats that apply to the study as a whole: Naive subsets generally had larger estimated clonotype richness than memory subsets. Rarefaction of sorted-subset datasets indicated incomplete sequencing despite the large sequencing depth. Only blood was sampled, and tissue TCR repertoires likely differ from those in blood. When a few donors were compared, the shared fraction of clonotypes was about 5% for naive CD4, 3.5% to 4% for naive CD8, more than 2% for memory CD4, and roughly 0.4% for memory CD8. Pairwise subsampling indicated that sequencing depth was expected to affect the degree of clonotype sharing among donors. Compared with non-shared clonotypes, clonotypes shared by all four sorted-subset donors had higher generation probabilities. Because the study included a small number of donors, the genetic and exposure-history diversity represented was limited.

With regard to this clone: Its antigen is unknown. Per-base qualities were not stored, and no clone one base away is much larger.

CDR3 length: 16 amino acids, cysteine to phenylalanine. Of all the DNA, just the CDR3 is kept, 48 bases in frame from base 1. CDR1 is given as MNHEY and CDR2 as SVGAGI, both from the germline V gene. The germline V end is reduced by 0 bases and the J end by 0 bases; junction bases left unmatched: 3. Healthy HIV-negative adults with no recently reported acute infections or vaccinations were included as donors. Every donor was a Caucasian adult living in Nashville, Tennessee, USA. CD4+ T cells were enriched by magnetic negative selection; naive cells were then positively selected on CD45RA, and the negative fraction formed the memory subset. Blood was collected by leukapheresis, and PBMCs were isolated by Ficoll-Histopaque density gradient centrifugation and then cryopreserved in liquid nitrogen vapor phase. Analytical flow cytometry was used to check the purity and quantity of each magnetically sorted T cell population. From each sorted fraction, genomic DNA was isolated and quantified by UV absorbance on a Nanodrop 2000c.

Using the deep immunoSEQ assay, TCR CDR3 regions were amplified from genomic DNA by multiplex PCR. Genomic DNA extracted from each cell subset was distributed evenly over all wells of several immunoSEQ 96-well plates, and each plate served as one replicate. Each replicate PCR for sorted subsets received about 180 ng genomic DNA, equal to about 30,000 T cell genomes. Purified libraries were measured with a Qubit 3.0 fluorometer, size-checked on a Bioanalyzer 2100, and measured again with the KAPA Library Quantification kit. Every immunoSEQ 96-well plate was sequenced on a dedicated single-read 150-cycle Illumina NextSeq 550 flow cell. The paper's processing steps were these. Because only junctional sequences without quality scores were contained in the immunoSEQ output, filtering matching that applied to full-length reads could not be performed. Sequences were annotated with PyIR, a Python wrapper for IgBLAST v1.9, and V/J genes and CDR3 were assigned using IMGT germline references. Reads were removed for weak V/J assignments (E-value above 1e-6), missing CDR3, stop codons, out-of-frame junctions, or ambiguous translated residues. V3J clonotypes were defined as sequences sharing an identical inferred V gene, J gene, and CDR3 amino acid sequence. Percentage overlap between repertoires was computed as shared unique clonotypes divided by the size of the smaller repertoire. Three approaches were used to assess repertoire richness: RTK rarefaction, the Chao1 estimator, and Recon v2.1 estimates of unobserved clonotypes. For all TCRbeta clonotypes obtained by the gDNA method from several donors, generation probabilities were computed with OLGA. TCRdb stores this immuneACCESS table with in-frame sequences only. Part of the clones is absent; in the studies checked, under half of the shortfall reflects unresolved V genes, and no reason is known for the rest. V, J and clone size were drawn from that table, and D and trimming were deduced from the DNA. Counted in this sample were roughly 2.4 million clones; approximately 94% of them appeared once. The ten largest clonotypes hold 0.1% to 0.15% of the sample.

The sequencing input was naive CD4+ T cells sorted from blood. Read against the paper, the sample's cell subset or site label means: CD45RA+ positively selected. The clonotype comes from a man between 18 and 29 years old in good health. The receptor chain draws on TRBV6-5 and TRBJ1-1, and 8 junction bases match TRBD1. The CDR3: CASSYSYRGMNTEAFF. The DNA sequence is given as TGTGCCAGCAGTTACTCCTACAGGGGGATGAACACTGAAGCTTTCTTT.